This T cell receptor beta chain was sequenced for a study of cytomegalovirus exposure and HLA in healthy donors. The PCR contained 60 Vbeta and 13 Jbeta primers. The method was immunoSEQ multiplex PCR; TCRdb's version includes in-frame clones alone and lacks a portion of them. This table has around 150,000 clones, about 78% appearing once. Per the germline V gene, CDR1 is WSHSY and CDR2 is SAAADI. Trimming cost V 4 bases and J 4 bases, with 11 bases left between them. The CDR3 contains 13 residues. The receptor was derived from a man aged 40-49 years in good health and CMV-seropositive. Specimen: PBMCs. This chain links TRBV10-2 with TRBJ2-7, with TRBD2 as a possible D gene (5 bases). In nucleotides, the CDR3 is TGCGCCAGCAGTGTTCGGAGGCAGTACGAGCAGTACTTC. Translation gives CASSVRRQYEQYF.